Each of the 14 T cell receptor beta chains below was sequenced from the same sample in a study of blood T cell repertoires in COVID-19. Data came from immunoSEQ multiplex PCR; TCRdb stores just in-frame clones and leaves some out. The data contain roughly 180,000 clones, 75% to 90% of them singletons. The sequenced sample was peripheral blood. The receptors here all came from a woman in her thirties or forties with COVID-19, enrolled during active disease.

This chain connects TRBV18 to TRBJ1-2; 7 positions agree with TRBD1. With V trimmed by 3 bases and J by 1 base, 5 bases remained unmatched. The CDR3 length is 15 residues. Germline loops: CDR1 KGHSH, CDR2 LQKENI. The CDR3 region is CASSPNRGINYGYTF. In nucleotides, the CDR3 is TGTGCCAGCTCACCTAACAGGGGAATTAACTATGGCTACACCTTC. Full variable domain (outside the CDR3, taken from reference TRBV18 and TRBJ1-2): NAGVMQNPRHLVRRRGQEARLRCSPMKGHSHVYWYRQLPEEGLKFMVYLQKENIIDESGMPKERFSAEFPKEGPSILRIQQVVRGDSAAYFCASSPNRGINYGYTFGSGTRLTVV.

The V gene is TRBV7-8, the J gene TRBJ2-1, with 14 bases that match TRBD2. The V gene's germline CDR1 is SGHVS and CDR2 FQNEAQ. This CDR3 is 16 amino acids long. The V segment lost 0 bases and the J segment 9 bases; nucleotides outside the gene matches: 4. The CDR3: CASSLAGLAGGSEQFF. CDR3 bases: TGTGCCAGCAGCTTAGCAGGACTAGCGGGAGGCAGTGAGCAGTTCTTC.

The chain is built from TRBV11-2 and TRBJ2-5; 7 nucleotides agree with TRBD2. Germline V CDR1 and CDR2: SGHAT, FQNNGV. V was clipped by 5 bases and J by 2 bases; unmatched bases: 5. This CDR3 has 14 residues. DNA of the CDR3: TGTGCCAGCAGCCGGAGCGGGATACAAGAGACCCAGTACTTC. This sequence encodes CASSRSGIQETQYF.

The chain employs TRBV28 and TRBJ1-6, with D possibly being TRBD1 (5 bases). V was pared by 4 bases and J by 3 bases, with 16 bases between. The CDR3 runs to 17 residues. Germline assignment: CDR1 MDHEN and CDR2 SYDVKM. The CDR3 region has the DNA TGTGCCAGCAGTTGGAAGGGGCGTCAGCTCTATAATTCACCCCTCCACTTT. Residues: CASSWKGRQLYNSPLHF. Variable domain in full (rest from reference TRBV28 and TRBJ1-6): DVKVTQSSRYLVKRTGEKVFLECVQDMDHENMFWYRQDPGLGLRLIYFSYDVKMKEKGDIPEGYSVSREKKERFSLILESASTNQTSMYLCASSWKGRQLYNSPLHFGNGTRLTVT.

The chain has TRBV6-5 and TRBJ2-3; 11 bases match TRBD2. The CDR3 is 15 amino acids. The germline CDR1 and CDR2 sequences are MNHEY and SVGAGI. J gave up 3 bases and V 7 bases, and 6 bases lay outside the gene matches. Here the CDR3 reads CASKISGGATDTQYF. Here the CDR3 DNA reads TGTGCCAGCAAAATTAGCGGGGGGGCAACAGATACGCAGTATTTT.

V and J are TRBV29-1 and TRBJ1-1; TRBD1 is a possible D gene (5 bases). Germline CDR1 reads SQVTM; CDR2 reads ANQGSEA. The ends were cut back, 2 bases at V and 2 bases at J, with 12 bases in the middle. The CDR3 covers 14 residues. This CDR3 is CSVEPRGGNTEAFF. CDR3 sequence (DNA): TGCAGCGTTGAACCTCGGGGGGGAAACACTGAAGCTTTCTTT.

The V gene is TRBV9, the J gene TRBJ1-1, with D uncertain. The CDR3 is made up of 12 amino acids. Per the germline V gene, CDR1 is SGDLS and CDR2 is YYNGEE. Trimming cost V 7 bases and J 7 bases, with 14 bases left between them. This CDR3 is CASVLGAIEAFF. For the CDR3, the DNA is TGTGCCAGCGTCCTTGGAGCGATTGAAGCTTTCTTT.

This chain joins TRBV7-8 and TRBJ1-1; TRBD1 agrees at 9 bases. Per germline, CDR1 SGHVS and CDR2 FQNEAQ. CDR3 length equals 13 residues. Trimming took 2 bases from V and 11 from J; bases not matched to a gene: 6. For the CDR3, the DNA is TGTGCCAGCAGCTTACAACAGGGGGCTTTGGCTTTCTTT. It is translated as CASSLQQGALAFF.

This chain connects TRBV3-1 (or the pseudogene TRBV3-2) to TRBJ2-3; D perhaps matches TRBD2 (6 bases). CDR1 and CDR2 from the germline V gene are LGHDT and YNNKEL (reference sequence). V shed 6 bases and J shed 5 bases, with 12 bases lying between them. This CDR3 region has 13 residues. The DNA for the CDR3 is TGTGCCAGCAGACATCGACTAGGAGATACGCAGTATTTT. This codes for CASRHRLGDTQYF.

The CDR3 bases are TGTGCCAGCAGTGTTGACCGGGGGAAGCCCCAGCATTTT. It codes for CASSVDRGKPQHF. The rearrangement joins TRBV12-3 or TRBV12-4 to TRBJ1-5; maybe TRBD1 (5 bases). Trimming cost V 5 bases and J 8 bases, with 13 bases left between them. The CDR3 extends over 13 amino acids.

The rearrangement uses TRBV10-2 and TRBJ2-2; possible D gene TRBD2, 6 bases. The V end lost 0 bases, the J end lost 0 bases, and 17 bases lay between the germline ends. CDR1 is WSHSY and CDR2 is SAAADI in the germline V gene. CDR3 size: 19 residues. Here the CDR3 reads CASSESRAGPDANTGELFF. CDR3 in DNA: TGCGCCAGCAGTGAGTCTAGGGCGGGACCGGATGCGAACACCGGGGAGCTGTTTTTT.

This chain joins TRBV12-3 or TRBV12-4 and TRBJ1-2, with TRBD1 identical over 7 bases. With V trimmed by 6 bases and J by 6 bases, 7 bases remained unmatched. This CDR3 has 13 residues. Here the CDR3 reads CASRPTGENGYTF. CDR3 nucleotide sequence: TGTGCCAGCAGACCTACAGGGGAGAATGGCTACACCTTC.

The chain carries TRBV7-3 and TRBJ1-6, with D perhaps TRBD1 (5 bases). Trimming pared 5 bases from V and 6 bases from J, leaving 8 bases between. CDR3 length: 13 amino acids. The germline V gene has CDR1 SGHTA and CDR2 FQGTGA. The CDR3 region is CASSPDSNSPLHF. In DNA form, the CDR3 reads TGTGCCAGCAGCCCCGACAGTAATTCACCCCTCCACTTT.

The V gene is TRBV11-2, the J gene TRBJ2-1; 7 bases map to TRBD2. The ends lost 1 base at V and 4 bases at J; junction bases unmatched: 4. The germline V gene has CDR1 SGHAT and CDR2 FQNNGV. The CDR3 totals 15 residues. This CDR3 is CASSLGASGYNEQFF. The CDR3 coding sequence is TGTGCCAGCAGCTTAGGGGCTAGCGGATACAATGAGCAGTTCTTC.